This TCR beta chain is drawn from a study of immune heterogeneity within non-small cell lung tumors. Germline values: CDR1 DFQATT, CDR2 SNEGSKA (reference sequence). Trimming at V came to 5 bases and at J to 0 bases, leaving 4 bases not matched to a gene. This CDR3 has 16 amino acids. Amplifying TCR beta CDR3 involved multiplex PCR carried out with 32 V and 13 J primers. MiXCR, run by TCRdb on the multiplex PCR reads, gives a single entry per CDR3 protein. The profile shows under 25,000 distinct CDR3 sequences, approximately 30% of them singletons. Template input was genomic DNA from bulk tumor (roughly 630 ng per sample). Multiple widely separated biopsies were taken from each primary tumor at surgery. Those enrolled were patients newly diagnosed with untreated non-small cell lung cancer and undergoing curative surgery. The study drew donors from newly diagnosed non-small cell lung cancer patients having surgery with curative intent.

This chain uses TRBV20-1 with TRBJ2-1, with TRBD2 identical over 13 bases. The sample was lung tumor tissue. The sequence derives from a man between 35 and 55 years old with non-small cell lung cancer. CDR3 bases: TGCAGTGCTCGCCGGACTAGCGGGAGCTCCTACAATGAGCAGTTCTTC. It translates to CSARRTSGSSYNEQFF.